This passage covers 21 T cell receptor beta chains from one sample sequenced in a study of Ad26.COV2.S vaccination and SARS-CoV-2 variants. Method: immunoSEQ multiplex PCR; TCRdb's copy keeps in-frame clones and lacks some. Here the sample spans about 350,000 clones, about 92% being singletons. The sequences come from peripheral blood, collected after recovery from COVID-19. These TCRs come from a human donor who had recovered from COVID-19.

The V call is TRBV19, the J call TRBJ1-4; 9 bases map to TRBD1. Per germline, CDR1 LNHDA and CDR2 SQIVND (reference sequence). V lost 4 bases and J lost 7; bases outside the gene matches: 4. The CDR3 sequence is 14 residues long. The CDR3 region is CASSKDRGSEKLFF. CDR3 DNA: TGTGCCAGTAGTAAAGACAGGGGGAGTGAAAAACTGTTTTTT.

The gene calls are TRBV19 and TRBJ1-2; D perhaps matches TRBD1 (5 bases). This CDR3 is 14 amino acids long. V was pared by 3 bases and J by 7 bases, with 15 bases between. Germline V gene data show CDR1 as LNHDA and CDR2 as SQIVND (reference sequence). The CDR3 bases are TGTGCCAGTAGTATTGGGGCCGGAGAGAGTGGCTACACCTTC. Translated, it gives CASSIGAGESGYTF.

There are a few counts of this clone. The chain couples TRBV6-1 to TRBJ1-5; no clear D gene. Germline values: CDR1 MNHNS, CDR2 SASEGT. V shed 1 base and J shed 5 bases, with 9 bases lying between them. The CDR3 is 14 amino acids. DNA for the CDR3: TGTGCCAGCAGTGAAGTTCACGGGTATCAGCCCCAGCATTTT. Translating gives CASSEVHGYQPQHF.

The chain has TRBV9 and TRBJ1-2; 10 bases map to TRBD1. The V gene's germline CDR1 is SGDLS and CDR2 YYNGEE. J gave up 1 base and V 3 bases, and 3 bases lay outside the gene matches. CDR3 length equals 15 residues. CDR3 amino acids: CASSGGTGVNYGYTF. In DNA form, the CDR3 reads TGTGCCAGCAGCGGAGGGACAGGGGTTAACTATGGCTACACCTTC.

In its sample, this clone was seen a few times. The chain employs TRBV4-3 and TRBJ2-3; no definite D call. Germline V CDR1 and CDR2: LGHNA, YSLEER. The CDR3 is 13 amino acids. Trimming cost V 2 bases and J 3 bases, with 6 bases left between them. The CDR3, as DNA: TGCGCCAGCAGCCAAACCAGGACAGATACGCAGTATTTT. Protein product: CASSQTRTDTQYF.

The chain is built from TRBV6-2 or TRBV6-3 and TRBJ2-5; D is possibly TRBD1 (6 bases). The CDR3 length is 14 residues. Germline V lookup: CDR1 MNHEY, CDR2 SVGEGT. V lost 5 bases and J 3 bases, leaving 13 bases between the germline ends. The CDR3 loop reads CASSATGYKETQYF. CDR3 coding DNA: TGTGCCAGCAGTGCTACAGGGTACAAAGAGACCCAGTACTTC.

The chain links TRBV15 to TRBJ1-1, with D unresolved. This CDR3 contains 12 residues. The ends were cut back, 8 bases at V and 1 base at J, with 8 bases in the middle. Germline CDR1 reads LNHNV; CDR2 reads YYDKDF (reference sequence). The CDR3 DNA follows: TGTGCCACCTCGCAACCGAACACTGAAGCTTTCTTT. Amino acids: CATSQPNTEAFF.

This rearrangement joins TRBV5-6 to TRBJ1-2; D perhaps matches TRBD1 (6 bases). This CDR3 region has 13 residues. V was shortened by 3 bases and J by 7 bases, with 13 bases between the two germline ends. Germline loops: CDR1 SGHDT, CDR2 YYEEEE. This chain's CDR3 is CASSSKGQSGYTF. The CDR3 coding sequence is TGTGCCAGCAGCTCCAAGGGACAATCTGGCTACACCTTC.

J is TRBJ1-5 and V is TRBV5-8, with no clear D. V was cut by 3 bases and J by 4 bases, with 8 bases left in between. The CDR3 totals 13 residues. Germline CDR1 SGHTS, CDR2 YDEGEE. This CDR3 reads CASSSVRNQPQHF. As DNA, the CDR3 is TGTGCCAGCAGCTCAGTTCGAAATCAGCCCCAGCATTTT.

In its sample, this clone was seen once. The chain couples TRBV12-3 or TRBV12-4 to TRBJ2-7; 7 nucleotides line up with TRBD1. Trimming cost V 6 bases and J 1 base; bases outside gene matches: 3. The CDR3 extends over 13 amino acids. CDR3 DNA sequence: TGTGCCAGCAGCCGGGACAGATCCTACGAGCAGTACTTC. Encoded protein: CASSRDRSYEQYF.

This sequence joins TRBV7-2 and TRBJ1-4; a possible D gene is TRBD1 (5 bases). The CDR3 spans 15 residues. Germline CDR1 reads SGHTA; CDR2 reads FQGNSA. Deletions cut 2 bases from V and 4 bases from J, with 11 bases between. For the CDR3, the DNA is TGTGCCAGCAGCTTAAGGGCAGGGATTAATGAAAAACTGTTTTTT. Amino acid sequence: CASSLRAGINEKLFF.

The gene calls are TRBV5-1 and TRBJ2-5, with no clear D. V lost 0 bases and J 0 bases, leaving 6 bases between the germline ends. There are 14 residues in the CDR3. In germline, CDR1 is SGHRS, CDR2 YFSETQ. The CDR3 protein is CASSLVENQETQYF. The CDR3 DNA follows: TGCGCCAGCAGCTTGGTCGAAAACCAAGAGACCCAGTACTTC.

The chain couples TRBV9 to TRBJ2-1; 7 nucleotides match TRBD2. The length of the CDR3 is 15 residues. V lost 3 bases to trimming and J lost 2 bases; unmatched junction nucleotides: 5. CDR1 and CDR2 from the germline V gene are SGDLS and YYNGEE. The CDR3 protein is CASSADAGAYNEQFF. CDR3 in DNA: TGTGCCAGCAGCGCTGATGCGGGGGCCTACAATGAGCAGTTCTTC.

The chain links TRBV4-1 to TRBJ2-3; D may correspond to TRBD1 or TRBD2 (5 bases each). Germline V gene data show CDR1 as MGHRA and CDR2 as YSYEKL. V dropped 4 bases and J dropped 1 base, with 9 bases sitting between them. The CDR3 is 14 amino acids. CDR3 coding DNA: TGCGCCAGCAGCCGGGGGATCGGCACAGATACGCAGTATTTT. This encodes CASSRGIGTDTQYF.

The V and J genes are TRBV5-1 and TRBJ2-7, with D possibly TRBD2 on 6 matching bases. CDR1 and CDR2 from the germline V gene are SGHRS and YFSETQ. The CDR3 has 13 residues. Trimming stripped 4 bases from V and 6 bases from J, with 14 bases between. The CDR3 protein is CASSLNFGGEQYF. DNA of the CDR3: TGCGCCAGCAGCCTGAACTTCGGGGGCGAGCAGTACTTC.

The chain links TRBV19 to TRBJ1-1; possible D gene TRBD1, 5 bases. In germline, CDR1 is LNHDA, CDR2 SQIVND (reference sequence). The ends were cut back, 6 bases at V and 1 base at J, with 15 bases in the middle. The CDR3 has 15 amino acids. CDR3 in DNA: TGTGCCAGTAGGCGAGGGGATGTGGGGAACACTGAAGCTTTCTTT. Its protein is CASRRGDVGNTEAFF.

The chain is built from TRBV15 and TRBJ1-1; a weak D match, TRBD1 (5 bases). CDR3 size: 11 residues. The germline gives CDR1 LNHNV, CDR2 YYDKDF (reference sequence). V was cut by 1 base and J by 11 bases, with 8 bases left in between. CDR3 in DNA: TGTGCCACCAGCAGAGGGGGCATGGCTTTCTTT. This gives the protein CATSRGGMAFF.

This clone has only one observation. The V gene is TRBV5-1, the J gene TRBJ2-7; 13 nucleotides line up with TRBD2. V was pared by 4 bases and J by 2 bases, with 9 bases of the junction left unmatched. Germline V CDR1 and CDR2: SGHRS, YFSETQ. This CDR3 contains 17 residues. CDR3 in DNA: TGCGCCAGCAGCCCGGGACTAGCGGGGTCTAACGCCTACGAGCAGTACTTC. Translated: CASSPGLAGSNAYEQYF. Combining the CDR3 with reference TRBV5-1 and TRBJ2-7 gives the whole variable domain KAGVTQTPRYLIKTRGQQVTLSCSPISGHRSVSWYQQTPGQGLQFLFEYFSETQRNKGNFPGRFSGRQFSNSRSEMNVSTLELGDSALYLCASSPGLAGSNAYEQYFGPGTRLTVT.

This chain's CDR3 is CASSVEGSAGVWYEQYF. The CDR3 bases are TGTGCCAGCAGCGTAGAGGGTTCAGCGGGGGTTTGGTACGAGCAGTACTTC. The chain employs TRBV9 and TRBJ2-7; 8 bases agree with TRBD2. Germline V gives CDR1 SGDLS, CDR2 YYNGEE. CDR3 length equals 17 residues. J gave up 4 bases and V 0 bases, and 12 bases lay outside the gene matches.

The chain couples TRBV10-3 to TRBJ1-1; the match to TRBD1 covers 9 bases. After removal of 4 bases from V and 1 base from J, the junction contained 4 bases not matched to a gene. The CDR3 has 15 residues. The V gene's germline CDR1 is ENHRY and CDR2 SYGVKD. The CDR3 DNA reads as TGTGCCATCAGTGGCCGGGACAGGGCGAACACTGAAGCTTTCTTT. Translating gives CAISGRDRANTEAFF.

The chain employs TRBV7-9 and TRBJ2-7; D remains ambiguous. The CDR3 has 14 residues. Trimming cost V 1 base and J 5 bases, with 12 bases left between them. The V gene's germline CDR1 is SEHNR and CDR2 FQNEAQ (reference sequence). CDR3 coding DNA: TGTGCCAGCAGCTTAGAAAAGGGCGGCGACGAGCAGTACTTC. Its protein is CASSLEKGGDEQYF. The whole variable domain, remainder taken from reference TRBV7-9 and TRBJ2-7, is DTGVSQNPRHKITKRGQNVTFRCDPISEHNRLYWYRQTLGQGPEFLTYFQNEAQLEKSRLLSDRFSAERPKGSFSTLEIQRTEQGDSAMYLCASSLEKGGDEQYFGPGTRLTVT.